A selection of T cell receptor beta chains follows, all from one sample in a study of blood T cells in healthy people across ages. TCRdb itself ran the 5' RACE reads through MiXCR, one entry per CDR3 protein. The sample gives 1.5 million or so distinct CDR3 sequences, 35% to 45% of which show up once; approximately 4.1% is in the top ten. Specimen: blood. These receptors were taken from a woman under 30 in good health. Each CDR3 is given with its conserved first and last residue. Fields, in order: J gene, V gene, clone size, CDR3 protein. The size of a clone is reported for some rows only, either as once, few or many, or as a class for expanded clones.

TRBJ1-2 TRBV20-1 few CSARDPGESLNYGYTF
TRBJ2-3 TRBV12-3/TRBV12-4 few CASSLMGATDTQYF
TRBJ2-7 TRBV29-1 . CSVTSGRYYEQYF
TRBJ2-3 TRBV11-2 few CASSPQGGGALDTQYF
TRBJ2-1 TRBV9 . CASSVGGGGAHEQFF
TRBJ1-5 TRBV6-2/TRBV6-3 . CASSYEGTGNQPQHF
TRBJ2-2 TRBV12-3/TRBV12-4 few CASSLPQGAGELFF
TRBJ2-1 TRBV9 many CASSVGQGSYNEQFF
TRBJ2-7 TRBV6-2/TRBV6-3 few CASSYRTTGNEQYF
TRBJ2-7 TRBV28 few CASSFSLDRAGYEQYF
. TRBV25-1 . CASTVTTPYNEQYF
TRBJ1-2 TRBV3-1 few CASSQVGSSDFGYTF
TRBJ1-2 TRBV28 many CASSLQGRDGYTF
TRBJ2-7 TRBV9 . CASSVGPGQTNYEQYF
. TRBV20-1 few CSALLAGGLETQYF
TRBJ1-2 TRBV20-1 many CSAGTPDYGYTF
TRBJ1-5 TRBV27 few CASSLSGRTNQPQHF
TRBJ2-3 TRBV2 . CASRETGTPDTQYF
TRBJ2-3 TRBV7-2 . CASSPTSGIYRDTQYF
TRBJ2-1 TRBV7-8 . CASSLNVDCNEQFF
TRBJ1-1 TRBV6-1 . CASSGTARNTEAFF
TRBJ1-2 TRBV6-2/TRBV6-3 few CASRPRSPGYTF
TRBJ1-1 TRBV7-8 many CASSLISEAFF
TRBJ2-5 TRBV7-2 . CASLDVRVSETQYF
TRBJ1-2 TRBV11-2 . CASSLSGIGDYGYTF
TRBJ2-5 TRBV4-1 few CASSQGTGVEETQYF
TRBJ1-2 TRBV20-1 . CSARDPRGHYGYTF
TRBJ2-2 TRBV7-3 once CASSVSIVGELFF
TRBJ2-5 TRBV5-1 . CASSSPGGFDNEQYF
TRBJ2-3 TRBV20-1 few CSAWDRGHTQYF
. TRBV7-2 few CASSLHERGGLTQYF
TRBJ2-1 TRBV7-2 . CASSLESMQFF
TRBJ2-1 TRBV6-5 . CASSHNPTGTPYNEQFF
TRBJ1-1 TRBV9 . CASSVGGGRMNTEAFF
TRBJ2-1 TRBV7-2 few CASSSYLSEQFF
TRBJ2-1 TRBV27 . CASSPGTSGGAFTYNEQFF
TRBJ1-1 TRBV14 . CASSQEQLATSEAFF
TRBJ1-5 TRBV6-5 few CASSYSNRGLQPQHF
TRBJ2-5 TRBV7-9 few CASIPLRGLQETQYF
TRBJ2-5 TRBV7-9 . CASSFESVGEQYF
TRBJ2-1 TRBV4-2 . CASSQDRRDRDNEQFF
TRBJ1-2 TRBV20-1 . CSAGHTRDYGYTF
TRBJ2-3 TRBV12-3/TRBV12-4 few CASSETGADTDTQYF
TRBJ2-3 TRBV4-3 . CASSQDPEGWAQYF
TRBJ2-7 TRBV7-9 . CASSFVGPNSYEQYF
TRBJ2-1 TRBV7-9 . CASSPPLDRAAYNEQFF
TRBJ2-7 TRBV6-5 few CASSYGREQYF
TRBJ2-7 TRBV20-1 . CSARLAGGFYEQYF
TRBJ1-2 TRBV15 . CATSPQSANYGYTF
TRBJ2-7 TRBV5-6 . CASSLMAASYEQYF
TRBJ2-3 TRBV7-2 few CASSFLVDTQYF
TRBJ2-1 TRBV7-3 . CASSSRDFSSYNEQFF
TRBJ2-5 TRBV4-1 . CASSWSGGFGEQYF